This TCR beta chain originates from a study of blood T cell repertoires in COVID-19 (dated by TCRdb to about 2020). General notes on the study: Samples covering the acute and convalescent phases of COVID-19 were provided by collaborators in the United States, Italy and Spain. The material from the prospective study consisted of cDNA or gDNA derived from T cells, B-cell-depleted T cells, or PBMCs. Samples were obtained from the ongoing ImmuneRACE study (first 160 participants) and from some 1,200 subjects provided by 6 global collaborators. The repertoires were released in a freely available public database meant as a resource for research on the immune response to SARS-CoV-2. The dataset comprised deeply sampled blood TCRbeta repertoires from subjects exposed to, actively infected with, or recovered from COVID-19. Where available, HLA class I and class II types were taken from metadata supplied by the sample provider and were not determined by assay-based typing. Sample metadata almost always included a de-identified subject ID, COVID-19 status, age in years and sex.

Study-wide findings and limitations: How much clinical and demographic metadata was included differed by source and by participant, and the metadata was provided uncurated.

In the case of this clone: The antigen it recognizes is unknown. No much larger clonotype is one base removed from it; base qualities were not supplied.

One collaborating source in Seattle enrolled patients during active infection and followed them longitudinally through the course of disease. Collaborating institutions collected whole blood in K2EDTA tubes following their own protocols. For TCRbeta analysis, collaborator samples were shipped as frozen whole blood, as isolated PBMCs, or as DNA extracted from either sample type. CDR1 and CDR2 are drawn from the germline V gene: MNHEY, SVGAGI. Trimming costs V 5 bases and J 4 bases, and their ends lie 14 bases apart. Counted from cysteine to phenylalanine, this CDR3 has 14 amino acids. The sequence is cut down to CDR3 DNA, 42 bases in frame from base 1. TCRbeta CDR3 regions were amplified from genomic DNA using the immunoSEQ Assay, a bias-controlled multiplex PCR. Regarding the original processing steps: Nucleated cell counts per sample were estimated from amplification of reference gene primers within the assay. To quantify the absolute abundance of each unique TCRbeta CDR3 rearrangement, sequence reads were collapsed and filtered. Productive Simpson clonality was computed per sample as the square root of Simpson's diversity index over productive rearrangements. TCRdb provides this immuneACCESS table in a form limited to in-frame rearrangements. Some clones are lacking; in checked studies, under half of them reflect an unresolved V gene, and why the rest are absent is not known. D and trimming come from the DNA, and the V and J calls and clone size come from that table. Present in this sample are approximately 210,000 clones, 65% to 90% of which were seen just once. The ten top clones hold around 10% of the sample.

The receptor comes from a man aged 45-60 years with COVID-19, enrolled during active disease. Recombination connected TRBV6-5 to TRBJ1-2; no D gene call is confident. The sample was peripheral blood. The nucleotide sequence is TGTGCCAGCAGTCACGTAGGAGGGTTCTATGGCTACACCTTC. Its product reads: CASSHVGGFYGYTF.